The present T cell receptor beta chain was sequenced within a study of PD-L1 blockade in urothelial cancer. Background on the study: Blood analysis occurred 3 weeks (second dose) and 6 weeks after treatment start. Median T cell yield per blood sample was 120,000 to 150,000 cells.

Time point: pretreatment peripheral blood. Notes on the study in general: Tumor-associated clones in the blood of durable-benefit patients grew more at 3 weeks. Blood TCR clonality below the median before treatment was a predictor of better survival.

Remarks on this clone: Its antigen is unidentified.

The CDR3 has 13 residues. The V gene's germline CDR1 is SGDLS and CDR2 YYNGEE. V lost 3 bases, J lost 7 bases, and 13 bases lay in between. Profiling relied on immunoSEQ multiplex PCR, and the TCRdb table lists in-frame clones only, not all of them. The repertoire consists of tens of thousands of clones, with roughly 84% occurring once and the leading ten covering around a tenth. The V gene is TRBV9, the J gene TRBJ1-1; no clear D. The clonotype comes from a woman in her 70s with urothelial cancer. The sequenced sample was PBMCs, obtained around atezolizumab (anti-PD-L1) treatment. CDR3 sequence: CASSAEVGIEAFF. The CDR3 DNA follows: TGTGCCAGCAGCGCGGAGGTTGGTATTGAAGCTTTCTTT.